This entry concerns a single T cell receptor (beta chain). Its specificity is not known. V lost 6 bases and J 4 bases, leaving 14 bases between the germline ends. This CDR3 spans 14 amino acids. CDR1 and CDR2 from the germline V gene are LGHDT and YNNKEL (reference sequence). TCRdb's table, derived via immunoSEQ multiplex PCR, lists solely in-frame clones and lacks some. The profile shows roughly 110,000 clones, under 95% of them singletons. This sample is drawn from a study of T cell responses to AZD1222 COVID-19 vaccine. Study-level results: In a largely white British group with more females than males, clonal diversity was possibly underestimated.

The chain couples TRBV3-1 (or the pseudogene TRBV3-2) to TRBJ2-3; D is undetermined. This clonotype was obtained from an adult in good health. This material consisted of peripheral blood, taken on day 0 of AZD1222 vaccination. The DNA for the CDR3 is TGTGCCAGCAGACCCCACGTGGCGGCAGATACGCAGTATTTT. Translated: CASRPHVAADTQYF.